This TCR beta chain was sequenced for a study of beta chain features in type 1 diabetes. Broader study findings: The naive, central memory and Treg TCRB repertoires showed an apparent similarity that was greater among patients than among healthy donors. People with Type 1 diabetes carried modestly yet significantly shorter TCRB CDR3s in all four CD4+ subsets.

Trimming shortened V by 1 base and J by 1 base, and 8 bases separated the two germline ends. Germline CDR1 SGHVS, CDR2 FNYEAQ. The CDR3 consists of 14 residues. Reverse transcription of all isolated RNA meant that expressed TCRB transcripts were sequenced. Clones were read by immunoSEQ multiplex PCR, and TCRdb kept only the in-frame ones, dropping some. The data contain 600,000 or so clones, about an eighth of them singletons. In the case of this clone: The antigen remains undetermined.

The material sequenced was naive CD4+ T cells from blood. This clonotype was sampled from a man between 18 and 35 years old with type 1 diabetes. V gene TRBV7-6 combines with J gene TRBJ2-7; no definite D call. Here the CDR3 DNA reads TGTGCCAGCAGCTTAGTCTACGGATCCTACGAGCAGTACTTC. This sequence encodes CASSLVYGSYEQYF.